These T cell receptor beta chains were read from a single sample in a study of identical twins. TCRdb processed the 5' RACE reads anew with MiXCR; each CDR3 protein has one entry. The top ten clones hold roughly 3.6% of a sample with about 260,000 distinct CDR3 sequences, 5.5% to 7% of them seen once. This sample was also put to use in a study of yellow fever vaccine responses in identical twins.

Sequenced input: memory (CD45RO+) T cells sorted from blood. The receptors come from a woman aged 18-29 years in good health. Both conserved end residues are part of each CDR3. A D gene is named only where the DNA matches it firmly. Only some rows state a clone size, as once, few, many or a class for expanded clones.

clone size	V gene	J gene	D gene	CDR3 protein	CDR3 DNA
few	TRBV11-2	TRBJ2-5	TRBD2	CASSLGSGGAGETQYF	TGTGCCAGCAGCTTAGGTAGCGGGGGGGCCGGGGAGACCCAGTACTTC
many	TRBV15	TRBJ2-1	.	CATSRVVLVGNEQFF	TGTGCCACCAGCAGAGTGGTTCTAGTAGGCAATGAGCAGTTCTTC
.	TRBV20-1	TRBJ2-1	.	CSAGTEFQFF	TGCAGTGCTGGGACGGAATTCCAGTTCTTC
few	TRBV2	TRBJ2-1	.	CAFSPSPERSRSYNEQFF	TGTGCCTTCAGTCCTTCCCCGGAGAGGTCGCGATCCTACAATGAGCAGTTCTTC
many	TRBV24-1	TRBJ1-2	.	CATSAPDTNYGYTF	TGTGCCACCAGTGCCCCAGACACCAACTATGGCTACACCTTC
.	TRBV20-1	TRBJ2-1	TRBD2	CSARTSSGRTLNEQFF	TGCAGTGCCCGAACCTCCAGCGGGAGGACTTTGAATGAGCAGTTCTTC
.	TRBV2	TRBJ1-1	.	CASTQGLGNTEAFF	TGTGCCAGCACCCAGGGCCTTGGGAACACTGAAGCTTTCTTT
.	TRBV5-4	TRBJ2-3	.	CASSLDRTYTDTQYF	TGTGCCAGCAGCTTGGATAGGACCTACACAGATACGCAGTATTTT
few	TRBV18	TRBJ2-7	.	CASSPLGGYEQYF	TGTGCCAGCTCCCCCTTGGGAGGCTACGAGCAGTACTTC
many	TRBV12-3/TRBV12-4	TRBJ1-5	.	CASSLADSNQPQHF	TGTGCCAGCAGTTTAGCGGACAGCAATCAGCCCCAGCATTTT
.	TRBV6-5	TRBJ2-1	.	CASRDRNEQFF	TGTGCCTCCAGGGATAGGAATGAGCAGTTCTTC
few	TRBV9	TRBJ2-6	TRBD1	CASSVSDREPSGANVLTF	TGTGCCAGCAGCGTGTCGGACAGGGAACCCTCTGGGGCCAACGTCCTGACTTTC
few	TRBV5-1	TRBJ2-2	TRBD1	CASSTRTGNTGELFF	TGCGCCAGCAGCACCCGGACAGGGAACACCGGGGAGCTGTTTTTT
few	TRBV20-1	TRBJ2-7	.	CSARGLSVNSYEQYF	TGCAGTGCTAGAGGCCTCAGTGTTAACTCCTACGAGCAGTACTTC
.	TRBV28	TRBJ2-5	TRBD1	CASSRGGQGARKTQYF	TGTGCCAGCAGTAGAGGGGGACAGGGGGCGCGGAAGACCCAGTACTTC
many	TRBV10-3	TRBJ2-3	TRBD2	CAISELSGSNTQYF	TGTGCCATCAGTGAGCTGAGCGGGAGTAATACGCAGTATTTT
.	TRBV14	TRBJ2-1	TRBD1	CASSGRQGHYNEQFF	TGTGCCAGCAGCGGTAGACAGGGGCACTACAATGAGCAGTTCTTC
many	TRBV4-1	TRBJ1-1	.	CASSQPRAALDSVMNTEAFF	TGCGCCAGCAGCCAACCGCGCGCGGCGCTTGACAGTGTCATGAACACTGAAGCTTTCTTT
few	TRBV20-1	TRBJ2-5	.	CSARGGVETQYF	TGCAGTGCTAGGGGGGGTGTGGAGACCCAGTACTTC
many	TRBV4-1	TRBJ2-3	.	CASSTPSREVTDTQYF	TGCGCCAGCAGCACCCCCTCGCGGGAAGTCACAGATACGCAGTATTTT
many	TRBV12-3/TRBV12-4	TRBJ1-5	.	CASSLGSWGNQPQHF	TGTGCCAGCAGTTTGGGCAGCTGGGGCAATCAGCCCCAGCATTTT
.	TRBV28	TRBJ2-5	.	CASSVSRALSQETQYF	TGTGCCAGCAGCGTCTCCAGGGCTTTGAGTCAAGAGACCCAGTACTTC
many	TRBV3-1	TRBJ2-1	TRBD2	CASSQGLAGENEQFF	TGTGCCAGCAGCCAAGGACTAGCGGGCGAAAATGAGCAGTTCTTC
many	TRBV20-1	TRBJ1-5	.	CSARVGGHQPQHF	TGCAGTGCTAGAGTAGGGGGGCATCAGCCCCAGCATTTT
.	TRBV11-2	TRBJ2-7	TRBD2	CASSPTHDRGLAGGEQYF	TGTGCCAGCAGTCCCACCCATGACCGCGGACTAGCGGGAGGAGAGCAGTACTTC
many	TRBV5-1	TRBJ1-1	.	CASSLGQKNTEAFF	TGCGCCAGCAGCTTGGGACAGAAGAACACTGAAGCTTTCTTT
few	TRBV20-1	TRBJ1-1	.	CSASWSANTEAFF	TGCAGTGCTAGTTGGAGTGCGAACACTGAAGCTTTCTTT
many	TRBV7-2	TRBJ1-1	.	CASSPQAGVTEAFF	TGTGCCAGCAGCCCCCAGGCGGGGGTGACTGAAGCTTTCTTT
.	TRBV5-1	TRBJ2-3	.	CASSLGWATGDTQYF	TGCGCCAGCAGCTTGGGTTGGGCAACAGGGGATACGCAGTATTTT
many	TRBV9	TRBJ2-1	TRBD2	CASSASTGTSGSLSSYNEQFF	TGTGCCAGCAGCGCCTCAACCGGGACTAGCGGGTCCTTGAGCTCCTACAATGAGCAGTTCTTC
.	TRBV7-8	TRBJ1-2	TRBD1	CASSPRLGTANYGYTF	TGTGCCAGCAGCCCTAGACTAGGGACAGCGAACTATGGCTACACCTTC
.	TRBV6-2/TRBV6-3	TRBJ2-1	TRBD2	CASSYSPGTSGNYNEQFF	TGTGCCAGCAGTTACTCGCCTGGGACTAGCGGGAACTACAATGAGCAGTTCTTC
many	TRBV20-1	TRBJ1-3	.	CSASQQERNTIYF	TGCAGTGCTAGCCAACAGGAGAGAAACACCATATATTTT
few	TRBV6-1	TRBJ2-3	.	CASSEGLVTQYF	TGTGCCAGCAGTGAGGGACTTGTTACGCAGTATTTT
many	TRBV12-3/TRBV12-4	TRBJ1-6	TRBD1	CATKTGPNSPLHF	TGTGCCACTAAGACAGGGCCTAATTCACCCCTCCACTTT
.	TRBV10-3	TRBJ2-3	.	CAINSGLTDTQYF	TGTGCCATCAACAGCGGACTCACAGATACGCAGTATTTT
many	TRBV6-5	TRBJ1-1	.	CASSYEGNTEAFF	TGTGCCAGCAGTTACGAGGGAAACACTGAAGCTTTCTTT
many	TRBV20-1	TRBJ2-1	.	CSASGGLVSYNEQFF	TGCAGTGCTAGTGGCGGGCTTGTCTCCTACAATGAGCAGTTCTTC
.	TRBV6-2/TRBV6-3	TRBJ2-7	.	CASSYPRLRRDYEQYF	TGTGCCAGCAGTTACCCCCGACTTAGGCGGGACTACGAGCAGTACTTC
.	TRBV6-1	TRBJ2-1	.	CASSESRGGPKNEQFF	TGTGCCAGCAGTGAATCCCGCGGAGGGCCGAAAAATGAGCAGTTCTTC
.	TRBV20-1	TRBJ2-2	TRBD2	CSARRTSGRFTGELFF	TGCAGTGCTAGACGGACTAGCGGGAGATTCACCGGGGAGCTGTTTTTT
few	TRBV11-1	TRBJ2-2	.	CASYHTGELFF	TGTGCCAGCTATCATACCGGGGAGCTGTTTTTT
.	TRBV20-1	TRBJ1-6	.	CSASRGALDSPLHF	TGCAGTGCTAGTCGGGGGGCGCTTGATTCACCCCTCCACTTT
few	TRBV7-2	TRBJ2-7	.	CASSLVGGRQQLYEQYF	TGTGCCAGCAGCTTAGTAGGAGGGAGACAGCAGCTGTACGAGCAGTACTTC
many	TRBV10-3	TRBJ2-3	TRBD2	CAISELSGGALDTQYF	TGTGCCATCAGTGAGTTAAGCGGGGGGGCTTTGGATACGCAGTATTTT
few	TRBV11-1	TRBJ2-6	TRBD1	CASSLWLGQVSHSGANVLTF	TGTGCCAGCAGCTTATGGTTGGGACAGGTCTCCCACTCTGGGGCCAACGTCCTGACTTTC
many	TRBV29-1	TRBJ2-1	.	CSAGRGVSYNEQFF	TGCAGCGCTGGCAGAGGAGTCTCCTACAATGAGCAGTTCTTC
many	TRBV7-9	TRBJ1-1	TRBD1	CASSPLGTGVMNTEAFF	TGTGCCAGCAGCCCCTTGGGGACAGGGGTCATGAACACTGAAGCTTTCTTT
few	TRBV24-1	TRBJ2-5	TRBD2	CATSDPTSGGETQYF	TGTGCCACCAGTGACCCCACTAGCGGGGGGGAGACCCAGTACTTC
.	TRBV12-3/TRBV12-4	TRBJ2-2	.	CASRRATELFF	TGTGCCAGCAGGAGGGCCACAGAGCTGTTTTTT